This T cell receptor beta chain originates from a study of graft-versus-host responses after intestinal transplantation. Study in general: Those transplanted obtained multivisceral, liver-intestinal, or isolated intestinal grafts. Every one of the recipients received anti-thymocyte globulin induction and afterwards took tacrolimus and steroids for around 3 years.

The ends were cut back, 0 bases at V and 2 bases at J, with 5 bases in the middle. Germline-derived CDR1 and CDR2 are MGHRA and YSYEKL. The CDR3 is 14 amino acids. About this clone itself: Its target is unknown. Within the sample, other DNA sequences also encode this same CDR3.

Clones were read by immunoSEQ multiplex PCR, and TCRdb kept only the in-frame ones, dropping some. This table has tens of thousands of clones, approximately 95% appearing once. Findings and limits, study-wide: Levels of circulating GvH clones at their peak were associated with early post-transplant HvG declines. In recipient marrow, GvH clones were found, and some appeared first in ileum or blood.

The sequence was collected from a human donor who was the organ donor for an intestinal transplant. J is TRBJ1-5 and V is TRBV4-1, with D unclear. The sequencing here drew on unstimulated CD8+ T cells sorted from spleen or lymph node cells, taken before transplant. The CDR3 region has the DNA TGCGCCAGCAGCCAAGACCCGGGCAATCAGCCCCAGCATTTT. It translates to CASSQDPGNQPQHF.